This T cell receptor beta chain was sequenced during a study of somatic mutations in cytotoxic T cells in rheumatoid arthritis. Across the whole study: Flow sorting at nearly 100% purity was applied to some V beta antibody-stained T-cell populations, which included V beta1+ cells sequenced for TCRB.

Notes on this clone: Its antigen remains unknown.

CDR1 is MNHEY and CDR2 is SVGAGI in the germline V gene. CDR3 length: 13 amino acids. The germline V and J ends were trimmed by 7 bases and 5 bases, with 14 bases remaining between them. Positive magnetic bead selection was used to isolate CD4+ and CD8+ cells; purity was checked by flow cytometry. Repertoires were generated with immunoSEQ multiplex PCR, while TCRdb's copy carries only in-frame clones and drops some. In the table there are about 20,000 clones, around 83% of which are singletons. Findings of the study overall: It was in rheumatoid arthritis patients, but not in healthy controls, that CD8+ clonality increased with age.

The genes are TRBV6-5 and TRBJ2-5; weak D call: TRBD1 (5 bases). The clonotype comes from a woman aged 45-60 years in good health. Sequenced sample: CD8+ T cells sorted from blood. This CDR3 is CASTQGHGETQYF. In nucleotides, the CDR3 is TGTGCCAGCACCCAAGGACACGGCGAGACCCAGTACTTC.